The next 17 T cell receptor beta chains were all read from a single sample in a study of cytomegalovirus exposure and HLA in healthy donors. Researchers ran the PCR with 60 Vbeta and 13 Jbeta primers. TCRdb's copy holds only in-frame clones and misses some; the assay was immunoSEQ multiplex PCR. The sample yields fewer than 250,000 clones, roughly four fifths seen once. The sample consisted of PBMCs. Receptors originate from a woman between 25 and 40 years old in good health and CMV-seropositive.

This chain's CDR3 is CSVETSGRDREQFF. CDR3 nucleotides: TGCAGCGTTGAGACTAGCGGGAGAGATCGGGAGCAGTTCTTC. The chain carries TRBV29-1 and TRBJ2-1, with 12 positions matching TRBD2. Germline V gene lookup returns CDR1 SQVTM and CDR2 ANQGSEA. The CDR3 is 14 residues long. V lost 3 bases to trimming and J lost 10 bases; unmatched junction nucleotides: 7.

V usage is TRBV5-6 and J usage is TRBJ2-7; unclear D gene. Trimming pared 1 base from V and 4 bases from J, leaving 9 bases between. Germline V CDR1 and CDR2: SGHDT, YYEEEE. There are 13 residues in the CDR3. The DNA for the CDR3 is TGTGCCAGCAGCTTGAACAGAATGTACGAGCAGTACTTC. Protein: CASSLNRMYEQYF.

CDR3 nucleotides: TGTGCCAGCAGCCCAATGACAGGCTCCTACGAGCAGTACTTC. Translated: CASSPMTGSYEQYF. The chain has TRBV11-2 and TRBJ2-7, with D perhaps TRBD1 (6 bases). The V and J ends lost 5 bases and 0 bases respectively, with 11 bases between them. Germline V gene sequence: CDR1 SGHAT, CDR2 FQNNGV. This CDR3 contains 14 residues.

This rearrangement joins TRBV5-1 to TRBJ2-7; TRBD2 might be the D (5 bases). Between the trimmed V and J ends, which lost 3 bases and 2 bases, there was a span of 12 bases. Germline assignment: CDR1 SGHRS and CDR2 YFSETQ. The CDR3 contains 14 residues. As DNA, the CDR3 is TGCGCCAGCAGCTACTTTGACTATGCCTACGAGCAGTACTTC. This encodes CASSYFDYAYEQYF.

This clone appeared a few times. CDR3 sequence reads: CASSLAPSGMADTQYF. The CDR3 DNA reads as TGTGCCAGCAGCTTAGCGCCTAGCGGGATGGCAGATACGCAGTATTTT. The chain uses TRBV11-2 and TRBJ2-3, with 9 bases fitting TRBD2. This CDR3 is built from 16 residues. Per the germline V gene, CDR1 is SGHAT and CDR2 is FQNNGV. Germline trimming cut 1 base from V and 4 bases from J; bases unmatched to any gene: 6.

The chain joins TRBV19 to TRBJ2-1, with TRBD2 matching 9 bases. Germline lookup yields CDR1 LNHDA and CDR2 SQIVND (reference sequence). The CDR3 sequence is 15 residues long. J was trimmed by 7 bases and V by 4 bases; bases with no gene match: 8. The CDR3 sequence is CASSTISGSRNEQFF. The CDR3 region has the DNA TGTGCCAGTAGTACCATTAGCGGGAGTCGGAATGAGCAGTTCTTC.

This clone appeared once. The CDR3 loop is CASSSTGERTDTQYF. In nucleotides, the CDR3 is TGCGCCAGCAGCTCTACAGGGGAGAGGACAGATACGCAGTATTTT. The chain has TRBV5-1 and TRBJ2-3, with 7 positions matching TRBD1. Unmatched junction bases numbered 7, after V lost 3 bases and J lost 3 bases. The CDR3 has 15 residues. From germline, CDR1 is SGHRS and CDR2 YFSETQ.

The V and J genes are TRBV19 and TRBJ2-2; 9 bases are shared with TRBD1. Germline CDR1 and CDR2: LNHDA and SQIVND (reference sequence). The CDR3 totals 15 residues. V shed 7 bases, J shed 3 bases, and the junction held 6 bases outside the gene matches. CDR3 bases: TGTGCCAGTACCCGGACAGGGGTGTACACCGGGGAGCTGTTTTTT. Its translation: CASTRTGVYTGELFF. The whole variable domain, filled in from reference TRBV19 and TRBJ2-2, reads DGGITQSPKYLFRKEGQNVTLSCEQNLNHDAMYWYRQDPGQGLRLIYYSQIVNDFQKGDIAEGYSVSREKKESFPLTVTSAQKNPTAFYLCASTRTGVYTGELFFGEGSRLTVL.

The chain carries TRBV28 and TRBJ2-4; 12 nucleotides align to TRBD2. Trimming cost V 5 bases and J 0 bases; bases outside gene matches: 14. Germline V gives CDR1 MDHEN, CDR2 SYDVKM. The CDR3 runs 20 residues. The CDR3 DNA reads TGTGCCAGCAGTCCCCGACTAGCGGGGGTATTTGAGCTAGCCAAAAACATTCAGTACTTC. It translates to CASSPRLAGVFELAKNIQYF.

This clone has a single count. The chain uses TRBV5-1 and TRBJ1-6; TRBD1 matches 9 bases. In germline, CDR1 is SGHRS, CDR2 YFSETQ. The CDR3 is 14 amino acids. V lost 6 bases to trimming and J lost 6 bases; unmatched junction nucleotides: 4. The CDR3 nucleotides read TGCGCCAGCACCCGACAGGGGGGTAATTCACCCCTCCACTTT. It encodes CASTRQGGNSPLHF.

The chain carries TRBV19 and TRBJ1-1; 7 bases fit TRBD1. V lost 1 base, J lost 1 base, and 3 bases stayed unmatched. The CDR3 extends over 15 amino acids. Per germline, CDR1 LNHDA and CDR2 SQIVND (reference sequence). The CDR3 reads CASSIATGSNTEAFF. The CDR3 DNA reads as TGTGCCAGTAGTATAGCGACAGGGTCGAACACTGAAGCTTTCTTT.

This clone was picked up one time. The chain is built from TRBV27 and TRBJ2-2; D remains ambiguous. The CDR3 totals 15 residues. Deletions cut 1 base from V and 6 bases from J, with 12 bases between. The germline CDR1 and CDR2 sequences are MNHEY and SMNVEV (reference sequence). This CDR3 is CASSLFPGTPGELFF. The CDR3 DNA is TGTGCCAGCAGTTTATTTCCGGGTACGCCCGGGGAGCTGTTTTTT.

This clone has only a few counts. This rearrangement joins TRBV19 to TRBJ2-5, with 8 bases lining up with TRBD2. The CDR3 has 15 residues. The germline V gene encodes CDR1 LNHDA and CDR2 SQIVND (reference sequence). Trimming cost V 7 bases and J 4 bases; bases outside gene matches: 11. For the CDR3, the DNA is TGTGCCAGTACCACATCCGGGGGGGGCGGAGAGACCCAGTACTTC. This gives the protein CASTTSGGGGETQYF.

The genes are TRBV29-1 and TRBJ2-3; no firm D call. The V end lost 4 bases, the J end lost 1 base, and 9 bases lay between the germline ends. The CDR3 is made up of 13 amino acids. Germline CDR1 is SQVTM and CDR2 is ANQGSEA. CDR3 sequence (DNA): TGCAGCGTTGCGTATCAGGGCACAGATACGCAGTATTTT. Translated, it gives CSVAYQGTDTQYF.

The CDR3 protein is CASSQEGPSGTTDTQYF. Written as DNA, the CDR3 is TGTGCCAGCAGCCAAGAGGGGCCTAGCGGGACCACAGATACGCAGTATTTT. V gene TRBV4-2 combines with J gene TRBJ2-3; 9 nucleotides align to TRBD2. The CDR3 is 17 amino acids. V gave up 0 bases and J gave up 2 bases; unmatched junction bases: 6. CDR1 and CDR2 (germline): LGHNA, YNFKEQ.

The chain joins TRBV28 to TRBJ2-7; the match to TRBD2 covers 8 bases. The CDR3 covers 14 residues. J lost 1 base, V lost 4 bases, and 3 bases had no gene match. In germline, CDR1 is MDHEN, CDR2 SYDVKM. CDR3 protein: CASSSGLDSYEQYF. The CDR3, as DNA: TGTGCCAGCAGTTCGGGACTAGATTCCTACGAGCAGTACTTC.

The V gene is TRBV19, the J gene TRBJ1-1; 10 nucleotides agree with TRBD1. Germline values: CDR1 LNHDA, CDR2 SQIVND (reference sequence). V lost 5 bases and J lost 3; bases outside the gene matches: 6. The CDR3 is 15 residues long. The CDR3 reads CASSLRTGGDTEAFF. DNA of the CDR3: TGTGCCAGTAGTCTCAGGACAGGGGGGGACACTGAAGCTTTCTTT.